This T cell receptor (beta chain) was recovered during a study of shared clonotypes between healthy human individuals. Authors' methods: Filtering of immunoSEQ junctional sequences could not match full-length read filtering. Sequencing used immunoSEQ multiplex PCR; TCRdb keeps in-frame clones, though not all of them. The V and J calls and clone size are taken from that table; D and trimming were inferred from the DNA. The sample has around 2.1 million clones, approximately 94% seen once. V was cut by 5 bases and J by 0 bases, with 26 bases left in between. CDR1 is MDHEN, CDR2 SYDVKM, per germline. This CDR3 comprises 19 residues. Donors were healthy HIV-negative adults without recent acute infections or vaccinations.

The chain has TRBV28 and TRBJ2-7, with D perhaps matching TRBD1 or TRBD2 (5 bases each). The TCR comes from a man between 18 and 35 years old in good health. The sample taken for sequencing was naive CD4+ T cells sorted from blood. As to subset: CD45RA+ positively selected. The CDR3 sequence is CASSRGLFSGTSDSYEQYF. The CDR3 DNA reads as TGTGCCAGCAGTCGTGGTTTATTTTCCGGGACCTCCGACTCCTACGAGCAGTACTTC.